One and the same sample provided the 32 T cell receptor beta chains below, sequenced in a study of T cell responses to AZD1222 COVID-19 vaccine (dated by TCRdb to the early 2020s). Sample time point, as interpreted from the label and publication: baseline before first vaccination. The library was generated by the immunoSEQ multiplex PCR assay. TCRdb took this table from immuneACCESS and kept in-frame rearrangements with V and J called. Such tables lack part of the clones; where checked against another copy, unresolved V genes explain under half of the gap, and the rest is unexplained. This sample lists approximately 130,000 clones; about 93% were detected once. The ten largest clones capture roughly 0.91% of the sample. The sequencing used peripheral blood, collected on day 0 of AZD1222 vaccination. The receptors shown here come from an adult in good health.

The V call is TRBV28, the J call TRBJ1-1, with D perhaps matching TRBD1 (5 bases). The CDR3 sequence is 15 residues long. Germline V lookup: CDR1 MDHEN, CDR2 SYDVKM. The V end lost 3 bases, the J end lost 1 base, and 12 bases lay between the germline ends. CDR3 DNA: TGTGCCAGCAGTTTGGGACGGCTGAAGAACACTGAAGCTTTCTTT. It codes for CASSLGRLKNTEAFF.

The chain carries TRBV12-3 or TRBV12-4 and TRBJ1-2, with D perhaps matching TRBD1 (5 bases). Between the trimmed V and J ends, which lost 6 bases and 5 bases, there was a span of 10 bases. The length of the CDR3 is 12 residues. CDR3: CASSRGEYGYTF. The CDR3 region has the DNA TGTGCCAGCAGCCGAGGGGAGTATGGCTACACCTTC.

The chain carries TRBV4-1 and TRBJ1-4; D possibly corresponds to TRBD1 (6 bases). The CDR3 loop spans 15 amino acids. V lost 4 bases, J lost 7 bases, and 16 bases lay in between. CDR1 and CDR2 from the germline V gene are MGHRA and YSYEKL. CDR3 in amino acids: CASSRARGAGEKLFF. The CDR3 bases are TGCGCCAGCAGCCGAGCTCGGGGGGCAGGTGAAAAACTGTTTTTT.

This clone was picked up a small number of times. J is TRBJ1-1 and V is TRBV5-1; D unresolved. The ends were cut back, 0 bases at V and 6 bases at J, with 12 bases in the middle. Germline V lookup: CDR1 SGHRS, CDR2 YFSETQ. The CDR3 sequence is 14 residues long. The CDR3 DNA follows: TGCGCCAGCAGCTTGGGCGATCTCTTGGCTGAAGCTTTCTTT. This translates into CASSLGDLLAEAFF.

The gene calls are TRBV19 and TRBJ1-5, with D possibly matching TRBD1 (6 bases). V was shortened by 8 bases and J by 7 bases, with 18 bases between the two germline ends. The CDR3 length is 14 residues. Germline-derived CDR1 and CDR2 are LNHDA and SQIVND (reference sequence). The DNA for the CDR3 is TGTGCCAGTGCAAACAGGGAAGGCGGCCAGCCCCAGCATTTT. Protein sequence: CASANREGGQPQHF.

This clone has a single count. The CDR3 region has the DNA TGTGCCAGCAGCTTTCAGGGGGGCACTGAAGCTTTCTTT. Residues: CASSFQGGTEAFF. The chain carries TRBV11-3 and TRBJ1-1; the match to TRBD1 covers 7 bases. Unmatched junction bases numbered 2, after V lost 3 bases and J lost 4 bases. Germline CDR1 reads SGHNT; CDR2 reads YENEEA. The CDR3 extends over 13 amino acids. Filled out from reference TRBV11-3 and TRBJ1-1, the complete variable domain reads EAGVVQSPRYKIIEKKQPVAFWCNPISGHNTLYWYLQNLGQGPELLIRYENEEAVDDSQLPKDRFSAERLKGVDSTLKIQPAELGDSAVYLCASSFQGGTEAFFGQGTRLTVV.

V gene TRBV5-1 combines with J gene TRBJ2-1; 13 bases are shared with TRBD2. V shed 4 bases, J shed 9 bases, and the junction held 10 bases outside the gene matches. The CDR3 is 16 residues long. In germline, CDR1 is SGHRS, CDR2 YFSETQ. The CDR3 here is CASSLRTSGGTSEQFF. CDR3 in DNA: TGCGCCAGCAGCCTCCGGACTAGCGGGGGAACCAGTGAGCAGTTCTTC.

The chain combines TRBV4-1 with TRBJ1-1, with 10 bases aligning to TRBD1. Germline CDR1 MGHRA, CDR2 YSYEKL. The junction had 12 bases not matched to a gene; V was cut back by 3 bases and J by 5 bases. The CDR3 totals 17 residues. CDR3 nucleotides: TGCGCCAGCAGCCAGCCTGGTCCCGGGACAGGGGTGACTGAAGCTTTCTTT. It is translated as CASSQPGPGTGVTEAFF.

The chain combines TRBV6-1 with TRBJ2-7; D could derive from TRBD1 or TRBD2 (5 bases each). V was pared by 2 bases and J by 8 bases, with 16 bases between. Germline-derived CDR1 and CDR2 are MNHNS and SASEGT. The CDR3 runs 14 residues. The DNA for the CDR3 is TGTGCCAGCAGTGAACTAGGGACGGCACGGAAGCAGTACTTC. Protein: CASSELGTARKQYF.

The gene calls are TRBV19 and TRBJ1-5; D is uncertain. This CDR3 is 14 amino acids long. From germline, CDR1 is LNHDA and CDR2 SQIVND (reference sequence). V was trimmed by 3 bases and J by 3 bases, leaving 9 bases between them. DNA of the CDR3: TGTGCCAGTAGTATTTCAAGTGACAATCAGCCCCAGCATTTT. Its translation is CASSISSDNQPQHF. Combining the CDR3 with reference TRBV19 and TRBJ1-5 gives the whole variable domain DGGITQSPKYLFRKEGQNVTLSCEQNLNHDAMYWYRQDPGQGLRLIYYSQIVNDFQKGDIAEGYSVSREKKESFPLTVTSAQKNPTAFYLCASSISSDNQPQHFGDGTRLSIL.

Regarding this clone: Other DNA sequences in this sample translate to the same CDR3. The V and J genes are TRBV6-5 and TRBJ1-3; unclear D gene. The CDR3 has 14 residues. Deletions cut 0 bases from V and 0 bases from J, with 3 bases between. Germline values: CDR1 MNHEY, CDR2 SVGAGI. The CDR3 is CASSYSNSGNTIYF. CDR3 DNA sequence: TGTGCCAGCAGTTACTCTAACTCTGGAAACACCATATATTTT.

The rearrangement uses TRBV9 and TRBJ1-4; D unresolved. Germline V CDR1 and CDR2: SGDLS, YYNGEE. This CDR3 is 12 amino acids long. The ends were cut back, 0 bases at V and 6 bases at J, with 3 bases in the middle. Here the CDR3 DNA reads TGTGCCAGCAGCGTAGCATATGAAAAACTGTTTTTT. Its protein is CASSVAYEKLFF.

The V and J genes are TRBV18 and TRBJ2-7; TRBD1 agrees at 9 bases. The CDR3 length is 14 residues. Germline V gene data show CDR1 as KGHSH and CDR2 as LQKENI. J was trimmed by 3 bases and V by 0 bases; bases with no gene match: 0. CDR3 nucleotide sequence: TGTGCCAGCTCACCACCGGGACAGGGCTACGAGCAGTACTTC. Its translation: CASSPPGQGYEQYF. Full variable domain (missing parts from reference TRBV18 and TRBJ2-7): NAGVMQNPRHLVRRRGQEARLRCSPMKGHSHVYWYRQLPEEGLKFMVYLQKENIIDESGMPKERFSAEFPKEGPSILRIQQVVRGDSAAYFCASSPPGQGYEQYFGPGTRLTVT.

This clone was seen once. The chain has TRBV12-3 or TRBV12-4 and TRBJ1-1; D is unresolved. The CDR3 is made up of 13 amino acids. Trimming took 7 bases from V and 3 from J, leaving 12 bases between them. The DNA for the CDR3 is TGTGCCAGCACCCAAGGCCAATACACTGAAGCTTTCTTT. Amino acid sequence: CASTQGQYTEAFF.

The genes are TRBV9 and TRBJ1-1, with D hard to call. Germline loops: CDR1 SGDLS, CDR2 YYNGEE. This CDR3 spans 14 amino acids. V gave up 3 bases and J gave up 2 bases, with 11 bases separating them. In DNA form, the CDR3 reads TGTGCCAGCAGCGAAAGGGAGGGAAACACTGAAGCTTTCTTT. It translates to CASSEREGNTEAFF.

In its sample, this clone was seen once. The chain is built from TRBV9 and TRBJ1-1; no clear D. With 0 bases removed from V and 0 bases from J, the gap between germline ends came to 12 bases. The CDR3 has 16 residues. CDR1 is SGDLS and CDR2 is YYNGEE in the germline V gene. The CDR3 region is CASSVVDTLMNTEAFF. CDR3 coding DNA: TGTGCCAGCAGCGTAGTCGACACCCTAATGAACACTGAAGCTTTCTTT.

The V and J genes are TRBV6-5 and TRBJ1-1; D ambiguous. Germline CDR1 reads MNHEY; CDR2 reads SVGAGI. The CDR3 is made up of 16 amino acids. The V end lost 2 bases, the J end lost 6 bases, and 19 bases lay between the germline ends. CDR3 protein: CASSYQWGQTSAEAFF. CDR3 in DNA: TGTGCCAGCAGTTACCAATGGGGTCAAACCAGCGCTGAAGCTTTCTTT.

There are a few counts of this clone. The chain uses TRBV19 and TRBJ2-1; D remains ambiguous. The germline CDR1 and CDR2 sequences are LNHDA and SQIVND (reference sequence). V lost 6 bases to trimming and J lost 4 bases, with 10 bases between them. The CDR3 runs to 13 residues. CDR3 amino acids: CASSPFGYNEQFF. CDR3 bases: TGTGCCAGTAGCCCATTCGGATACAATGAGCAGTTCTTC.

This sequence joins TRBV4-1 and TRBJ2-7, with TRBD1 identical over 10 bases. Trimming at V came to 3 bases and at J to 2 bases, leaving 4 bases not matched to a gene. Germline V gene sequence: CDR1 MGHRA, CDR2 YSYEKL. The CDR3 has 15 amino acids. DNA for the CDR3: TGCGCCAGCAGCCAGATGGGGACAGGGGCCTACGAGCAGTACTTC. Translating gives CASSQMGTGAYEQYF.

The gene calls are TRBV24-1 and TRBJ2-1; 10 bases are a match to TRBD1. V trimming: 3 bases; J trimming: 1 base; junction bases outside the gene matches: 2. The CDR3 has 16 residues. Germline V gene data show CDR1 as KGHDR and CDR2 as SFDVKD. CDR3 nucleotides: TGTGCCACCAGTGATACGGACAGGGGGTCCTACAATGAGCAGTTCTTC. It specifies CATSDTDRGSYNEQFF.

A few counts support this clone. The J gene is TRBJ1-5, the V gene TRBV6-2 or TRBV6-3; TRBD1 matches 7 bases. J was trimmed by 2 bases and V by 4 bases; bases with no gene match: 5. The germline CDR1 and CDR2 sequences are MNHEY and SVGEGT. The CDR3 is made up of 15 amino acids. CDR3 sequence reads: CASSSQGVGNQPQHF. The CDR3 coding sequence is TGTGCCAGCAGTTCTCAGGGGGTCGGCAATCAGCCCCAGCATTTT.

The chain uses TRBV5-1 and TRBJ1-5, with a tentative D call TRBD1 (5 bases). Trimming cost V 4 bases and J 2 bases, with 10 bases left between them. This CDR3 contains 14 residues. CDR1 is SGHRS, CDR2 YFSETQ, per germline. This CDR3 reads CASSQGSGNQPQHF. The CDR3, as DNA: TGCGCCAGCAGCCAGGGCTCTGGCAATCAGCCCCAGCATTTT.

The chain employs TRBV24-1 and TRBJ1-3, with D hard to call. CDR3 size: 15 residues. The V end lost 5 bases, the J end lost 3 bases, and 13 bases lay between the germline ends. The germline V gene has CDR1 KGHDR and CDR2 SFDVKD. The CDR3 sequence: CATSAPGWVGNTIYF. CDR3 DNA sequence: TGTGCCACCAGTGCCCCTGGGTGGGTTGGAAACACCATATATTTT.

CDR3 amino acids: CASSPGLREKLFF. In DNA, the CDR3 is TGTGCCAGCAGCCCGGGCCTAAGGGAAAAACTGTTTTTT. This chain connects TRBV5-6 to TRBJ1-4; D not resolved. Per germline, CDR1 SGHDT and CDR2 YYEEEE. The CDR3 is made up of 13 amino acids. V was cut by 4 bases and J by 8 bases, with 12 bases left in between.

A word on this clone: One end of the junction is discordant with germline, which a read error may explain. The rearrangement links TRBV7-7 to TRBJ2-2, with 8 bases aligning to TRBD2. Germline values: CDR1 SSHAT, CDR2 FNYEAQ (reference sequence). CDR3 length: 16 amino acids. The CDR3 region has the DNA TGTGCTAGCAGCTTAGCTGGACTAGCCGGCACCGGGGAGCTGTTTTTT. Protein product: CASSLAGLAGTGELFF.

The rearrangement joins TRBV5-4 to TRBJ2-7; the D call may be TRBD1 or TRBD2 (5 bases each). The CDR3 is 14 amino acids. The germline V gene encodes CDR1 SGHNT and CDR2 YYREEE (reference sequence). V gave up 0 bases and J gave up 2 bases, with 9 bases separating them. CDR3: CASSLGGSTYEQYF. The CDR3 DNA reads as TGTGCCAGCAGCTTGGGGGGGAGCACCTACGAGCAGTACTTC.

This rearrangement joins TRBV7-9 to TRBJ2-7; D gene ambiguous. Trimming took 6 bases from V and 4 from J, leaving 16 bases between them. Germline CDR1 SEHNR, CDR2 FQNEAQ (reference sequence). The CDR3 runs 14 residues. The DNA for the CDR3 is TGTGCCAGCAGATCTACCAAGTTGGGTTACGAGCAGTACTTC. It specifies CASRSTKLGYEQYF.

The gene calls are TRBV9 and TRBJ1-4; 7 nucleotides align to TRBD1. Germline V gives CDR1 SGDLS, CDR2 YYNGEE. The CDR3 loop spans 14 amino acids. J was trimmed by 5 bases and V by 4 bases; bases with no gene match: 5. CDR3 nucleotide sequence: TGTGCCAGCAGCTTGGACAGGAGCAATGAAAAACTGTTTTTT. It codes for CASSLDRSNEKLFF.

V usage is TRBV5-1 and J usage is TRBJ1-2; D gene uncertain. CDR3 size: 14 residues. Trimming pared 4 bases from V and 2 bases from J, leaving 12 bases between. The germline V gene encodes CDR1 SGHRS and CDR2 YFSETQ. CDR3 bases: TGCGCCAGCAGCCCGCCCGGGAGGAACTATGGCTACACCTTC. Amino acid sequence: CASSPPGRNYGYTF.

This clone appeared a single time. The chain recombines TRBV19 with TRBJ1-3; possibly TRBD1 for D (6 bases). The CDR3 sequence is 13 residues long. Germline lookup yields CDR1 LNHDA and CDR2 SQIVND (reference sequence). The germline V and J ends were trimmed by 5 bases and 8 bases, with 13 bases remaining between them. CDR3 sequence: CASSADRRHTIYF. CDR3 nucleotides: TGTGCCAGTAGTGCGGACAGACGACACACCATATATTTT.

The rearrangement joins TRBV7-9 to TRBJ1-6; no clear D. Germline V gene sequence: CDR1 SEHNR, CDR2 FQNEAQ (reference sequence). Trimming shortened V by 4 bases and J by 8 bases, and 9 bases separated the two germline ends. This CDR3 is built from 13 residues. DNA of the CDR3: TGTGCCAGCAGCTCCAACACTTATTCACCCCTCCACTTT. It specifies CASSSNTYSPLHF.

The DNA for the CDR3 is TGTGCCAGCAGCGCGTCATTTGGACAGGGTAACTATGGCTACACCTTC. Amino acid sequence: CASSASFGQGNYGYTF. This chain joins TRBV9 and TRBJ1-2; 8 bases are shared with TRBD1. With V trimmed by 3 bases and J by 1 base, 8 bases remained unmatched. Germline assignment: CDR1 SGDLS and CDR2 YYNGEE. The CDR3 spans 16 residues.